This T cell receptor beta chain emerged from a study of shared clonotypes between healthy human individuals (dated by TCRdb to the early 2020s). About the full investigation: The cohort comprised a couple of women and a few men aged 18 to 49 years. For each donor, CD4 naive and CD4 memory were each run on three plates, CD8 naive on two plates, and CD8 memory on one plate. To estimate repertoire size and how much clonotypes are shared between individuals, the study performed deep sequencing of blood TCR repertoires from a handful of healthy adults. Different laboratories and diverse techniques were used to prepare libraries and sequence TCR repertoires, to increase sequencing depth and limit assay-specific biases. Each donor's leukapheresis produced roughly between roughly 0.85 and 9.5 billion PBMCs. The paper's findings and limits, for the study overall: Naive subsets generally had larger estimated clonotype richness than memory subsets did. The genetic and exposure-history diversity represented was limited by the small number of donors. Only blood was sampled, and tissue TCR repertoires likely differ from those in blood. Higher generation probabilities were observed for clonotypes shared by all four sorted-subset donors than for non-shared clonotypes. About 5% of naive CD4, 3.5% of naive CD8, roughly 2.4% of memory CD4, and approximately 0.39% of memory CD8 clonotypes were shared across several donors. Pairwise subsampling led to the expectation that sequencing depth would affect the degree of clonotype sharing among donors. Rarefaction of sorted-subset datasets indicated incomplete sequencing despite the large sequencing depth.

Using the deep immunoSEQ assay, multiplex PCR amplified TCR CDR3 regions from genomic DNA. Extracted genomic DNA from each cell subset was distributed evenly across all wells of several immunoSEQ 96-well plates, and each plate was treated as a replicate. For sorted subsets, 150 to 250 ng of genomic DNA, equivalent to roughly 30,000 T cell genomes, went into each replicate PCR. Purified libraries were quantified with a Qubit 3.0 fluorometer, sized on a Bioanalyzer 2100, and re-quantified with the KAPA Library Quantification kit. Every immunoSEQ 96-well plate was sequenced on a separate single-read 150-cycle Illumina NextSeq 550 flow cell. The study's own analysis went as follows. Because the immunoSEQ output included only junctional sequences and no quality scores, the filtering could not be the same as the filtering used for full-length reads. To assign V/J genes and CDR3, sequences were annotated using PyIR, a Python wrapper for IgBLAST v1.9, with IMGT germline references. Reads were filtered out if the reads had weak V/J assignments (E-value above 1e-6), no CDR3, stop codons, out-of-frame junctions, or ambiguous translated residues. A V3J clonotype was defined by an identical inferred V gene, J gene, and CDR3 amino acid sequence. Percentage overlap between repertoires was calculated by dividing the number of shared unique clonotypes by the size of the smaller repertoire. RTK rarefaction, the Chao1 estimator, and Recon v2.1 estimates of unobserved clonotypes were used to assess repertoire richness. For all TCRbeta clonotypes obtained by the gDNA method from a few donors, generation probabilities were computed with OLGA. TCRdb retrieved this table from immuneACCESS and kept in-frame rearrangements only. Not all clones are present; in checked studies, unresolved V genes account for under half, and no reason is known for the remainder. Clonal size and the V and J genes are those of that table, whereas D and trimming came from the DNA. For this sample the table gives roughly 850,000 clones, of which about 96% were detected only once. About 0.25% of the sample goes to the ten largest clones.

Worth noting for this clone: No cognate antigen has been identified for it. Per-base qualities were not stored, and no clone one base away is much larger.

CD8 naive samples consisted of CD45RO-negative cells that were positively selected for CCR7, yielding a CD45RA+CCR7+ population without TemRA cells. Healthy HIV-negative adults with no recently reported acute infections or vaccinations were included as donors. Every donor was a Caucasian adult residing in Nashville, Tennessee, USA. After blood collection by leukapheresis, PBMCs were isolated using Ficoll-Histopaque density gradient centrifugation and then cryopreserved in the vapor phase of liquid nitrogen. Analytical flow cytometry was used to check the purity and quantity of every magnetically sorted T cell population. Each sorted fraction had its genomic DNA isolated and then quantified by UV absorbance on a Nanodrop 2000c. The junction shows trimming of 3 bases on V and 0 bases on J, and the gene matches do not reach 7 bases of it. The CDR3, cysteine through phenylalanine, is 17 amino acids long. The retained sequence is limited to the CDR3, 51 bases, with the frame set at the first base. Via the germline V gene, CDR1 is SGDLS and CDR2 YYNGEE.

The V and J genes are TRBV9 and TRBJ2-3, with 10 junctional bases fitting TRBD2. The TCR was taken from a man in his thirties or forties in good health. The material sequenced was naive CD8+ T cells sorted from blood. The sample's cell subset or site label is to be understood as: CD45RA+CCR7+. The CDR3: CASSGTSGLTSTDTQYF. The DNA is TGTGCCAGCAGCGGGACTAGCGGACTTACTAGCACAGATACGCAGTATTTT.